This T cell receptor (beta chain) was observed in a study of blood T cell repertoires in COVID-19. Across the study: T cells, B-cell-depleted T cells, or PBMCs supplied cDNA or gDNA.

Participants' own reports of clinical history determined their cohort assignment. Assay: immunoSEQ multiplex PCR; the TCRdb copy retains only in-frame clones and omits some. The sample lists over 200,000 clones, 70% to 85% seen once, with about 15% in the top ten. CDR3 length: 11 residues. Germline CDR1 SGHTA, CDR2 FQGNSA. As for this clone: Germline is not matched at one junction end, which may reflect a read error.

The rearrangement links TRBV7-2 to TRBJ2-7, with a tentative D call TRBD2 (7 bases). Sequenced: PBMCs or T cells enriched from blood (not recorded which). The receptor was derived from a man aged 40-49 years who had recovered from COVID-19. CDR3 nucleotides: TGTGCCAGCAGCATAGGGGGGGGCACGGACTTC. Encoded protein: CASSIGGGTDF. The entire variable domain, with the rest obtained from reference TRBV7-2 and TRBJ2-7, is as follows: GAGVSQSPSNKVTEKGKDVELRCDPISGHTALYWYRQSLGQGLEFLIYFQGNSAPDKSGLPSDRFSAERTGGSVSTLTIQRTQQEDSAVYLCASSIGGGTDFGPGTRLTVT.